The 19 T cell receptor beta chains reported below all come from one sample, sequenced in a study of blood T cell repertoires in COVID-19. Profiled with immunoSEQ multiplex PCR; TCRdb holds only in-frame clones, not every one. The table lists around 480,000 clones, approximately 89% of them singletons, with roughly 13% in the top ten. Sequencing used peripheral blood. These receptors were obtained from a woman between 45 and 65 years old with COVID-19, enrolled during active disease.

This rearrangement joins TRBV9 to TRBJ1-4; TRBD1 matches at 8 bases. CDR1 and CDR2 from the germline V gene are SGDLS and YYNGEE. This CDR3 region has 15 residues. The V and J ends lost 0 bases and 7 bases, in that order; junction bases with no gene match: 5. The CDR3 region is CASSVAGTGAEKLFF. CDR3 nucleotide sequence: TGTGCCAGCAGCGTAGCGGGGACAGGAGCTGAAAAACTGTTTTTT.

V is TRBV18 and J is TRBJ1-4, with TRBD1 as a possible D gene (5 bases). Per germline, CDR1 KGHSH and CDR2 LQKENI. The CDR3 has 14 residues. The V end lost 4 bases, the J end lost 8 bases, and 14 bases lay between the germline ends. CDR3 amino acids: CASSLQGAEEKLFF. The CDR3 nucleotides are TGTGCCAGCTCACTGCAAGGGGCTGAGGAAAAACTGTTTTTT.

For this clone: The same CDR3 also results from other DNA sequences found in this sample. The J gene is TRBJ2-5, the V gene TRBV5-5; perhaps TRBD1 as D (7 bases). V was pared by 3 bases and J by 5 bases, with 8 bases between. CDR1 and CDR2 (germline): SGHKS, YYEKEE (reference sequence). This CDR3 is built from 12 residues. CDR3 amino acids: CASSSGGETQYF. The CDR3 DNA follows: TGTGCCAGCAGCTCAGGGGGGGAGACCCAGTACTTC.

The V and J genes are TRBV9 and TRBJ2-1; 11 bases align to TRBD2. V lost 3 bases and J lost 8; bases outside the gene matches: 7. Per the germline V gene, CDR1 is SGDLS and CDR2 is YYNGEE. The CDR3 extends over 15 amino acids. Here the CDR3 reads CASSATTSGGDEQFF. Here the CDR3 DNA reads TGTGCCAGCAGCGCCACAACTAGCGGGGGCGATGAGCAGTTCTTC.

CDR3 residues: CASSQDSSYEQYF. The CDR3 DNA reads as TGTGCCAGCAGCCAGGACAGCTCCTACGAGCAGTACTTC. The rearrangement uses TRBV12-3 or TRBV12-4 and TRBJ2-7; D is possibly TRBD1 (6 bases). The CDR3 is made up of 13 amino acids. Trimming took off 6 bases at V and 0 bases at J, with 9 bases between the two ends.

The CDR3 DNA sequence: TGTGCCAGCACGACTAGCGGGGGGCCCGGGGAGCTGTTTTTT. This codes for CASTTSGGPGELFF. V is TRBV27 and J is TRBJ2-2; 13 bases align to TRBD2. The CDR3 loop spans 14 amino acids. Per the germline V gene, CDR1 is MNHEY and CDR2 is SMNVEV (reference sequence). After removal of 7 bases from V and 6 bases from J, the junction contained 2 bases not matched to a gene.

A single count supports this clone. The rearrangement joins TRBV5-4 to TRBJ1-2; 9 bases fit TRBD1. The CDR3 length is 14 residues. V was pared by 4 bases and J by 6 bases, with 7 bases of the junction left unmatched. From germline, CDR1 is SGHNT and CDR2 YYREEE (reference sequence). This CDR3 is CASSPGQGLNGYTF. The CDR3 DNA follows: TGTGCCAGCAGCCCGGGACAGGGTCTCAATGGCTACACCTTC. The full variable domain, rest sourced from reference TRBV5-4 and TRBJ1-2, is ETGVTQSPTHLIKTRGQQVTLRCSSQSGHNTVSWYQQALGQGPQFIFQYYREEENGRGNFPPRFSGLQFPNYSSELNVNALELDDSALYLCASSPGQGLNGYTFGSGTRLTVV.

The chain links TRBV7-6 to TRBJ2-1, with D perhaps matching TRBD2 (5 bases). Germline V gene lookup returns CDR1 SGHVS and CDR2 FNYEAQ. There are 15 residues in the CDR3. With 5 bases removed from V and 4 bases from J, the gap between germline ends came to 15 bases. CDR3 amino acids: CASSPSSAGYNEQFF. DNA of the CDR3: TGTGCCAGCAGCCCCTCCTCGGCGGGTTACAATGAGCAGTTCTTC.

V is TRBV27 and J is TRBJ2-2; D is possibly TRBD1 (6 bases). Trimming left V 3 bases short and J 4 bases short, with 12 bases between. Germline CDR1 and CDR2: MNHEY and SMNVEV (reference sequence). This CDR3 comprises 15 residues. This CDR3 reads CASSLGASGTGELFF. Written as DNA, the CDR3 is TGTGCCAGCAGTTTGGGGGCTTCGGGCACCGGGGAGCTGTTTTTT.

The table lists this clone with a count of one. This chain uses TRBV7-2 with TRBJ2-3; 11 bases agree with TRBD2. This CDR3 comprises 16 residues. Per the germline V gene, CDR1 is SGHTA and CDR2 is FQGNSA. V lost 1 base to trimming and J lost 5 bases; unmatched junction nucleotides: 5. The CDR3 DNA sequence: TGTGCCAGCAGCTTAGTAGCGGGGGGGCTTGGAGATACGCAGTATTTT. Translated, it gives CASSLVAGGLGDTQYF.

This sequence joins TRBV9 and TRBJ1-1; tentative D call: TRBD1 (5 bases). The V end was cut by 0 bases, the J end by 6 bases, with 12 bases between. Germline V gene sequence: CDR1 SGDLS, CDR2 YYNGEE. The CDR3 extends over 14 amino acids. The CDR3 spells CASSVADRGAEAFF. For the CDR3, the DNA is TGTGCCAGCAGCGTAGCGGACCGGGGGGCTGAAGCTTTCTTT.

This sequence joins TRBV25-1 and TRBJ2-7, with 9 bases that match TRBD1. Germline-derived CDR1 and CDR2 are MGHDK and SYGVNS. V lost 3 bases, J lost 2 bases, and 8 bases stayed unmatched. This CDR3 contains 16 residues. CDR3 DNA sequence: TGTGCCAGCAGTGATCCAGGACAGGGGATAGCCTACGAGCAGTACTTC. Amino acids: CASSDPGQGIAYEQYF.

V and J are TRBV9 and TRBJ2-3; no clear D. The CDR3 is made up of 14 amino acids. Germline V gives CDR1 SGDLS, CDR2 YYNGEE. Trimming took 4 bases from V and 2 from J, leaving 11 bases between them. The DNA for the CDR3 is TGTGCCAGCAGCCCACACGTTATCACAGATACGCAGTATTTT. Its protein is CASSPHVITDTQYF. Supplemented by reference TRBV9 and TRBJ2-3, the full variable domain reads DSGVTQTPKHLITATGQRVTLRCSPRSGDLSVYWYQQSLDQGLQFLIQYYNGEERAKGNILERFSAQQFPDLHSELNLSSLELGDSALYFCASSPHVITDTQYFGPGTRLTVL.

The chain couples TRBV6-1 to TRBJ2-2; D possibly corresponds to TRBD1 (6 bases). There are 16 residues in the CDR3. CDR1 and CDR2 (germline): MNHNS, SASEGT. V was shortened by 4 bases and J by 3 bases, with 15 bases between the two germline ends. As DNA, the CDR3 is TGTGCCAGCAGTGGTTTGGGGGCACAGGACACCGGGGAGCTGTTTTTT. Amino acids: CASSGLGAQDTGELFF.

The CDR3 DNA is TGCGCCAGCAGCCCGGGGGAGAGGCAGCCCCAGCATTTT. This codes for CASSPGERQPQHF. The V call is TRBV5-1, the J call TRBJ1-5; tentatively, D is TRBD1 (5 bases). Trimming cost V 4 bases and J 7 bases, with 12 bases left between them. Germline lookup yields CDR1 SGHRS and CDR2 YFSETQ. This CDR3 region has 13 residues.

This rearrangement joins TRBV3-1 (or the pseudogene TRBV3-2) to TRBJ2-3; D might be TRBD1 (6 bases). Germline loops: CDR1 LGHDT, CDR2 YNNKEL (reference sequence). This CDR3 spans 16 amino acids. With 1 base removed from V and 1 base from J, the gap between germline ends came to 12 bases. The CDR3 protein is CASSQGRGSGTDTQYF. The CDR3 region has the DNA TGTGCCAGCAGCCAAGGCAGGGGAAGTGGCACAGATACGCAGTATTTT.

The chain carries TRBV18 and TRBJ1-2, with TRBD1 matching 10 bases. The germline CDR1 and CDR2 sequences are KGHSH and LQKENI. J lost 6 bases, V lost 2 bases, and 18 bases had no gene match. The CDR3 runs 19 residues. DNA for the CDR3: TGTGCCAGCTCACCAACCCCCCCCGGGACAGGGGCCCGGGTCGATGGCTACACCTTC. Its translation is CASSPTPPGTGARVDGYTF.

In its sample, this clone was seen a few times. The chain is built from TRBV6-6 and TRBJ1-1; the match to TRBD1 covers 7 bases. V shed 2 bases, J shed 2 bases, and the junction held 5 bases outside the gene matches. The CDR3 has 15 residues. The germline gives CDR1 MNHNY, CDR2 SVGAGI (reference sequence). The DNA of the CDR3 is TGTGCCAGCAGTTACCCGACAGGGTTAAACACTGAAGCTTTCTTT. This codes for CASSYPTGLNTEAFF.

The rearrangement uses TRBV4-2 and TRBJ2-2; no firm D call. V shed 5 bases and J shed 6 bases, with 16 bases lying between them. Germline V gene lookup returns CDR1 LGHNA and CDR2 YNFKEQ. This CDR3 contains 15 residues. CDR3 coding DNA: TGTGCCAGCAGCTCCGGAGAGGCTAGAGCCGGGGAGCTGTTTTTT. It encodes CASSSGEARAGELFF.